This T cell receptor (beta chain) was observed in a study of CXCR3-negative and CXCR3-positive naive CD8 T cells. Looking at the study overall: Overall TRB read output was some 140 million, and each library contained about 1.5 +/- 0.3 million reads.

The CDR3 covers 15 residues. CD45RO-CCR7+CD27+CD95- cells counted as naive CD8+ T cells. With UMI labels, 5' RACE was used to prepare the TRB cDNA libraries. Reprocessing the 5' RACE reads, TCRdb reports a single entry for every CDR3 protein and omits DNA. The ten top clones account for around 0.3%, within a sample of 120,000 to 150,000 distinct CDR3 sequences. Study results and caveats: Sequencing showed both naive subsets with comparably high diversity, and memory CD8+ cells much lower. TRB CDR3s were more hydrophobic in CXCR3-positive than in CXCR3-negative naive cells.

Points on this clonotype: Antigen specificity is unknown.

The sequencing sample was made of naive CXCR3+ CD8+ T cells from blood. Documented subset: CD45RO-CCR7+CD27+CD95- naive CD8+ T cells expressing CXCR3 (TNR3+). This clonotype originated in a human donor in good health. Some clones in this sample may be carry-over from other donors' samples. The V call is TRBV12-3 or TRBV12-4, the J call TRBJ2-2. CDR3 amino acids: CASSSNSGHHGELFF.